Following are 12 T cell receptor beta chains from one sample sequenced in a study of siplizumab effects on memory and regulatory T cells. Produced via immunoSEQ multiplex PCR; TCRdb's table is partial and in-frame only. The sample records 70,000 to 95,000 clones, roughly 96% being singletons. Sequencing used naive CD4+ T cells sorted from blood. The receptors were gathered from a human donor in good health.

This clone turned up a few times. The rearrangement links TRBV20-1 to TRBJ1-1; TRBD1 might be the D (5 bases). Germline-derived CDR1 and CDR2 are DFQATT and SNEGSKA (reference sequence). The CDR3 runs 11 residues. Trimming shortened V by 4 bases and J by 5 bases, and 8 bases separated the two germline ends. Here the CDR3 DNA reads TGCAGTGCTAAACAGGTGACTGAAGCTTTCTTT. As protein: CSAKQVTEAFF.

About this clone itself: Compared with germline, one end of the junction differs, possibly owing to a read error. The chain combines TRBV2 with TRBJ1-1; the D gene is possibly TRBD1 (6 bases). Germline values: CDR1 SNHLY, CDR2 FYNNEI. This CDR3 spans 13 amino acids. The CDR3 nucleotides read TGTGCCAGCAGTGAAATTGGAGGGGGGGGGCCCCTTTTT. Its translation is CASSEIGGGGPLF.

V and J are TRBV6-1 and TRBJ1-2; unclear D gene. The CDR3 is made up of 12 amino acids. In germline, CDR1 is MNHNS, CDR2 SASEGT. The V end was cut by 0 bases, the J end by 2 bases, with 1 base between. The CDR3 sequence: CASSEANYGYTF. In DNA form, the CDR3 reads TGTGCCAGCAGTGAAGCAAACTATGGCTACACCTTC.

This sequence joins TRBV6-6 and TRBJ2-5; D is perhaps TRBD1 (6 bases). Trimming shortened V by 2 bases and J by 3 bases, and 13 bases separated the two germline ends. Per the germline V gene, CDR1 is MNHNY and CDR2 is SVGAGI (reference sequence). The CDR3 consists of 15 residues. CDR3 coding DNA: TGTGCCAGCAGTTACCCACAAGGGGGTAAAGAGACCCAGTACTTC. This gives the protein CASSYPQGGKETQYF.

The table lists this clone with a count of one. The V gene is TRBV27, the J gene TRBJ2-3; D might be TRBD2 (6 bases). CDR1 is MNHEY, CDR2 SMNVEV, per germline (reference sequence). The CDR3 length is 19 residues. Trimming took 1 base from V and 3 from J, leaving 23 bases between them. The CDR3 protein is CASSLLGITGKGRTDTQYF. The DNA of the CDR3 is TGTGCCAGCAGTTTATTAGGTATCACGGGTAAGGGGAGGACAGATACGCAGTATTTT.

J is TRBJ1-5 and V is TRBV29-1; 8 nucleotides line up with TRBD1. The ends lost 6 bases at V and 4 bases at J; junction bases unmatched: 5. Germline CDR1 SQVTM, CDR2 ANQGSEA. This CDR3 comprises 13 residues. This CDR3 is CSVVQGDNQPQHF. CDR3 nucleotide sequence: TGCAGCGTCGTACAGGGGGATAATCAGCCCCAGCATTTT.

The V call is TRBV5-1, the J call TRBJ1-1, with no clear D. The CDR3 length is 14 residues. Germline V gene sequence: CDR1 SGHRS, CDR2 YFSETQ. Between the trimmed V and J ends, which lost 2 bases and 5 bases, there was a span of 13 bases. The CDR3 DNA reads as TGCGCCAGCAGCTTATACGGGAGATCTACTGAAGCTTTCTTT. Protein sequence: CASSLYGRSTEAFF.

This clone was counted a few times. The chain couples TRBV10-3 to TRBJ1-1, with D perhaps matching TRBD1 (5 bases). Trimming cost V 7 bases and J 5 bases, with 8 bases left between them. The CDR3 runs 11 residues. Germline CDR1 reads ENHRY; CDR2 reads SYGVKD. For the CDR3, the DNA is TGTGCCATCACTGGGGGGACTGAAGCTTTCTTT. It is translated as CAITGGTEAFF.

This chain connects TRBV19 to TRBJ1-2; D is ambiguous. Germline values: CDR1 LNHDA, CDR2 SQIVND (reference sequence). The CDR3 sequence is 15 residues long. Between the trimmed V and J ends, which lost 2 bases and 0 bases, there was a span of 10 bases. The CDR3 nucleotides are TGTGCCAGTAGTATACAGTCGATGGCTAACTATGGCTACACCTTC. Translated: CASSIQSMANYGYTF.

The chain's CDR3 is CASSSEGVGDEQFF. Here the CDR3 DNA reads TGTGCCAGCAGCTCCGAAGGGGTGGGGGATGAGCAGTTCTTC. The rearrangement links TRBV7-7 to TRBJ2-1; D might be TRBD1 or TRBD2, each matching 5 bases. Germline-derived CDR1 and CDR2 are SSHAT and FNYEAQ (reference sequence). V lost 4 bases and J lost 8, with 15 bases in between. This CDR3 contains 14 residues.

This sequence joins TRBV18 and TRBJ2-7; D gene unclear. This CDR3 is built from 14 residues. The V gene lost 3 bases and the J gene lost 0 bases, with 9 bases spanning the gap. Germline CDR1 and CDR2: KGHSH and LQKENI. CDR3 sequence reads: CASSPVPTSYEQYF. The CDR3 DNA is TGTGCCAGCTCACCGGTCCCTACCTCCTACGAGCAGTACTTC.

The chain recombines TRBV6-5 with TRBJ2-2, with D uncertain. The CDR3 is made up of 14 amino acids. Trimming shortened V by 0 bases and J by 6 bases, and 8 bases separated the two germline ends. The germline V gene encodes CDR1 MNHEY and CDR2 SVGAGI. The CDR3 nucleotides read TGTGCCAGCAGTTACTCGCCGCTTGCCGGGGAGCTGTTTTTT. This translates into CASSYSPLAGELFF.